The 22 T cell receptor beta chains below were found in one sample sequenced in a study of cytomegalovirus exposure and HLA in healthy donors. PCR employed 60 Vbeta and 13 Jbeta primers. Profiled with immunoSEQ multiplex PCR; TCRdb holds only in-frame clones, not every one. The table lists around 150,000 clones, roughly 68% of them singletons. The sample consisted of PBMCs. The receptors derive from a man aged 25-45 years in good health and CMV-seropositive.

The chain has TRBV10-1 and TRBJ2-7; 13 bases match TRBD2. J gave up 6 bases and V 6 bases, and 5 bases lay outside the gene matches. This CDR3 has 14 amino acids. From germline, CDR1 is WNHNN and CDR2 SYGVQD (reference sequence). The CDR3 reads CASSRLAGGGEQYF. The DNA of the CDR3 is TGCGCCAGCAGCCGACTAGCGGGGGGCGGCGAGCAGTACTTC.

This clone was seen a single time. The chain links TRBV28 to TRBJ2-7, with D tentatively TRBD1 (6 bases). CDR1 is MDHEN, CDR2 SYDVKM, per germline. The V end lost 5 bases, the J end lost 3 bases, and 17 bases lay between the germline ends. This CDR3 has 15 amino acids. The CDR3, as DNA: TGTGCCAGCAGTCCCCACCACGACAGGTTCTACGAGCAGTACTTC. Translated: CASSPHHDRFYEQYF.

In DNA, the CDR3 is TGTGCCAGCAGGACCGAGGGCTGGGAGCTGTTTTTT. Protein sequence: CASRTEGWELFF. This sequence joins TRBV6-1 and TRBJ2-2; weak D call: TRBD2 (5 bases). Trimming removed 6 bases from V and 9 bases from J, with 11 bases in between. CDR3 length: 12 amino acids. Germline loops: CDR1 MNHNS, CDR2 SASEGT.

The CDR3 region is CASSSPGANYYEQYF. Written as DNA, the CDR3 is TGTGCCAGCAGTTCCCCAGGGGCCAACTACTACGAGCAGTACTTC. The chain is built from TRBV28 and TRBJ2-7; tentative D call: TRBD1 (6 bases). CDR1 and CDR2 (germline): MDHEN, SYDVKM. V was shortened by 4 bases and J by 3 bases, with 16 bases between the two germline ends. CDR3 length: 15 amino acids.

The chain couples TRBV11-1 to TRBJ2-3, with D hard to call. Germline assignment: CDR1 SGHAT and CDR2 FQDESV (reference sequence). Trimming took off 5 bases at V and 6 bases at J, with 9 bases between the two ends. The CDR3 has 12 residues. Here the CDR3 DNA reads TGTGCCAGCAGCACCGAGGCGGATACGCAGTATTTT. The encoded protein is CASSTEADTQYF. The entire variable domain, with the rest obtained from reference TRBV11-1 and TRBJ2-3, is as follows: EAEVAQSPRYKITEKSQAVAFWCDPISGHATLYWYRQILGQGPELLVQFQDESVVDDSQLPKDRFSAERLKGVDSTLKIQPAELGDSAMYLCASSTEADTQYFGPGTRLTVL.

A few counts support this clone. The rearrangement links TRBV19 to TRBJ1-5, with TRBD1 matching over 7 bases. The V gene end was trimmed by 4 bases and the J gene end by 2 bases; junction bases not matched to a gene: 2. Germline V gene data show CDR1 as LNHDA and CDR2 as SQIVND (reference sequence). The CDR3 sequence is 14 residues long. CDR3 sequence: CASSTGTGNQPQHF. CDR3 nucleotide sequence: TGTGCCAGTAGTACCGGGACAGGCAATCAGCCCCAGCATTTT.

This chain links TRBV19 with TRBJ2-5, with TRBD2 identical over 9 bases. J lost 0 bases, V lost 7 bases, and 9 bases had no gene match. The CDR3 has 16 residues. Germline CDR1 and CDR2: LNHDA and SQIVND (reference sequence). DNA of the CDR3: TGTGCCAGTACCTCCTCGGCTAGCGGGAACCAAGAGACCCAGTACTTC. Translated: CASTSSASGNQETQYF.

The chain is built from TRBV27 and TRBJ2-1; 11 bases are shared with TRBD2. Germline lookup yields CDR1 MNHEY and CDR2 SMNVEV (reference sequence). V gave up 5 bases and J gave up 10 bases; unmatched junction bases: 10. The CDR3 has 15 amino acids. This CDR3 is CASSTLAGGPREQFF. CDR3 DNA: TGTGCCAGCAGTACCCTAGCGGGAGGTCCCCGCGAGCAGTTCTTC.

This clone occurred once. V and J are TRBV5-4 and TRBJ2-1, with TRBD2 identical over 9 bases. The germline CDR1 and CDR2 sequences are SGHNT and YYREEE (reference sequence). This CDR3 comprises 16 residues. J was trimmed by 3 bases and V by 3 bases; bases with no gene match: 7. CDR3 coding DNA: TGTGCCAGCAGCTCCCCGACTAGCGGAGTCTACAATGAGCAGTTCTTC. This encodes CASSSPTSGVYNEQFF.

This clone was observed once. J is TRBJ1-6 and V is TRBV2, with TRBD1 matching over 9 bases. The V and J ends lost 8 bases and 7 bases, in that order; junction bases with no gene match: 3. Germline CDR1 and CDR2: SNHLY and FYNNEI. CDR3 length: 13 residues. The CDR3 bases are TGTGCCAGCGGGGACAGGGAAAATTCACCCCTCCACTTT. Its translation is CASGDRENSPLHF.

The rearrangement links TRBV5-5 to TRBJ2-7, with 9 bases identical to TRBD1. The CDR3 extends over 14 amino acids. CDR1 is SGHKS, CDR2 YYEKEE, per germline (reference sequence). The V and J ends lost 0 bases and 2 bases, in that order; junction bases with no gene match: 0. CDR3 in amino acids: CASSLGDRAYEQYF. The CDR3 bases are TGTGCCAGCAGCTTGGGGGACAGGGCCTACGAGCAGTACTTC.

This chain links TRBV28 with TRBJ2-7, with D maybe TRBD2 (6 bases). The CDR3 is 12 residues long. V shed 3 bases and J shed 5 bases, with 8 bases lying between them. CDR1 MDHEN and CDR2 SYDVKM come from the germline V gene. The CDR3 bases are TGTGCCAGCAGTTTCCGGGGGAACGAGCAGTACTTC. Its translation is CASSFRGNEQYF.

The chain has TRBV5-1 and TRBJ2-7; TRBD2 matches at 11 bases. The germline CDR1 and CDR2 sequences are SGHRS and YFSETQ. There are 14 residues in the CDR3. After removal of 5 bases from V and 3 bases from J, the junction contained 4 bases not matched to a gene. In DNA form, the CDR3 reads TGCGCCAGCAGAATAGCGGGAGGGGACTACGAGCAGTACTTC. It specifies CASRIAGGDYEQYF.

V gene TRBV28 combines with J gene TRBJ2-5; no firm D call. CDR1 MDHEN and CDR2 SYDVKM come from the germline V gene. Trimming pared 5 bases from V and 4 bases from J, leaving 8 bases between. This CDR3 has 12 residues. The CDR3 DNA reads TGTGCCAGCAGTCGGAGTATAGAGACCCAGTACTTC. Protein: CASSRSIETQYF. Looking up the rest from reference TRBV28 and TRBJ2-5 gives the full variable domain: DVKVTQSSRYLVKRTGEKVFLECVQDMDHENMFWYRQDPGLGLRLIYFSYDVKMKEKGDIPEGYSVSREKKERFSLILESASTNQTSMYLCASSRSIETQYFGPGTRLLVL.

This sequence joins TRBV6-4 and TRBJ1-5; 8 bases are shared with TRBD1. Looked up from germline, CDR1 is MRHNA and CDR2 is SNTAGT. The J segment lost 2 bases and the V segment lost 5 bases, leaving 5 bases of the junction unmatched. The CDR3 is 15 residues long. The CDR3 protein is CASSPTGEGNQPQHF. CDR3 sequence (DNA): TGTGCCAGCAGTCCGACAGGGGAGGGCAATCAGCCCCAGCATTTT.

This CDR3 reads CASSFDITQYF. The CDR3 bases are TGTGCCAGCAGCTTTGACATTACGCAGTATTTT. This chain joins TRBV5-4 and TRBJ2-3; D unclear. The CDR3 consists of 11 residues. Germline lookup yields CDR1 SGHNT and CDR2 YYREEE (reference sequence). V was cut by 2 bases and J by 8 bases, with 6 bases left in between.

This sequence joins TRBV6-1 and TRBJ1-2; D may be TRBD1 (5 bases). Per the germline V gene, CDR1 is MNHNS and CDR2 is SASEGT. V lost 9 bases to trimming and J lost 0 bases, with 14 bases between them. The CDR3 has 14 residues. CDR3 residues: CASWGRTPNYGYTF. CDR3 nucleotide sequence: TGTGCCAGTTGGGGCAGGACACCTAACTATGGCTACACCTTC.

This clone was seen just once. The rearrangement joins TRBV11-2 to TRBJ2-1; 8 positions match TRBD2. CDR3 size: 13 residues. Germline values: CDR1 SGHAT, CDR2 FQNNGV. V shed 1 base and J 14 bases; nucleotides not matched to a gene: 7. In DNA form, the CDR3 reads TGTGCCAGCAGCTTAGTGACGGGAGGGCCTGAGTTCTTC. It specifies CASSLVTGGPEFF. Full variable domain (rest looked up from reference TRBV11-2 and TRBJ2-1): EAGVAQSPRYKIIEKRQSVAFWCNPISGHATLYWYQQILGQGPKLLIQFQNNGVVDDSQLPKDRFSAERLKGVDSTLKIQPAKLEDSAVYLCASSLVTGGPEFFGPGTRLTVL.

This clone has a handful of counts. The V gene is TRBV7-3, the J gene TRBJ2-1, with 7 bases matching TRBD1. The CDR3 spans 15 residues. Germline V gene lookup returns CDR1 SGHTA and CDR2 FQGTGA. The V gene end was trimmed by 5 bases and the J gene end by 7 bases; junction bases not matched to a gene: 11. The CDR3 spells CASSADRARTNEQFF. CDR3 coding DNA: TGTGCCAGCAGCGCCGACAGGGCGAGGACGAATGAGCAGTTCTTC.

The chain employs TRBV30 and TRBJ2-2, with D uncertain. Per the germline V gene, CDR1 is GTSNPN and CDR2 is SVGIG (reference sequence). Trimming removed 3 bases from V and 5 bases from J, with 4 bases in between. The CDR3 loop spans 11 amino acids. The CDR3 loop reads CAWSTTGELFF. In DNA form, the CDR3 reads TGTGCCTGGAGCACTACCGGGGAGCTGTTTTTT.

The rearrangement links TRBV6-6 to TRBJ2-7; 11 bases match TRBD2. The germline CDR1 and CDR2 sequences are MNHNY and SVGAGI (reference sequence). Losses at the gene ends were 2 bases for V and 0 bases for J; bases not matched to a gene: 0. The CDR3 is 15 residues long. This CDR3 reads CASSYGLAGSYEQYF. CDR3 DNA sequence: TGTGCCAGCAGTTACGGACTAGCGGGCTCCTACGAGCAGTACTTC.

This CDR3 reads CASSMPFQGGNYGYTF. The CDR3 region has the DNA TGTGCCAGCAGTATGCCTTTTCAGGGCGGTAACTATGGCTACACCTTC. The chain is built from TRBV28 and TRBJ1-2; perhaps TRBD1 as D (5 bases). Germline-derived CDR1 and CDR2 are MDHEN and SYDVKM. Trimming took off 5 bases at V and 1 base at J, with 17 bases between the two ends. This CDR3 has 16 amino acids.